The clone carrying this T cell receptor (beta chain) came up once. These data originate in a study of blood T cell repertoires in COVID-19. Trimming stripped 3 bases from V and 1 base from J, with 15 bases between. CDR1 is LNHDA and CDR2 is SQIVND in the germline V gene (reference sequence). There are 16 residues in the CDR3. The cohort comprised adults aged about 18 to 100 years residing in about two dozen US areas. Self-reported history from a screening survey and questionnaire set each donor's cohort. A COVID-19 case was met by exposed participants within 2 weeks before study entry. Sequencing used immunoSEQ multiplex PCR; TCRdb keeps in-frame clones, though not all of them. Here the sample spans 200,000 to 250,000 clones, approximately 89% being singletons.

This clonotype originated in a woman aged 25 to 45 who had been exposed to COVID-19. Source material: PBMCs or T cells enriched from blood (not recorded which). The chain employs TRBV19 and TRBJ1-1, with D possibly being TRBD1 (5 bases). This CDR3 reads CASSIYIDSGNTEAFF. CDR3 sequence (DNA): TGTGCCAGTAGTATTTATATAGACAGTGGGAACACTGAAGCTTTCTTT.